This TCR beta chain is drawn from a study of brain T cells in children with intractable seizures. General study results and limits: Pre- and post-surgery blood differed in depth, so pre-surgery absences may be undersampling. Patients' HCMV serostatus was unknown; virus specificity rests on CDR3 similarity alone.

Concerning this clone: Its antigen is still unknown.

TCRdb keeps only in-frame clones here, not all; method: immunoSEQ multiplex PCR. The sample lists over 95,000 clones; roughly 94% were seen once. Surgery cases with the highest brain T cell transcript signatures were chosen for sequencing. Patients received at least one anti-epileptic drug before surgery. Germline-derived CDR1 and CDR2 are MNHEY and SMNVEV (reference sequence). The CDR3 has 15 residues. J was trimmed by 7 bases and V by 2 bases; bases with no gene match: 7. Sequencing used peripheral blood, obtained at surgery. The genes are TRBV27 and TRBJ2-1; 8 bases align to TRBD2. The sequence derives from a boy in the first two years of life with hemimegalencephaly and intractable seizures. CDR3 in DNA: TGTGCCAGCAGTTTAAAGGGACTAGGAGGGAATGAGCAGTTCTTC. This sequence encodes CASSLKGLGGNEQFF.